The entry that follows covers one TCR beta chain sequence. Its antigen is undetermined. The germline V gene has CDR1 MNHNY and CDR2 SVGAGI (reference sequence). CDR3 length: 14 amino acids. Deletions cut 6 bases from V and 5 bases from J, with 14 bases between. The data were taken from a study of shared clonotypes between healthy human individuals. Notes on the study in general: Generally, estimated richness proved larger in naive subsets than it did in memory subsets.

Libraries were prepared by immunoSEQ multiplex PCR; TCRdb keeps only in-frame clonotypes and omits some of them. The sample lists roughly 1,600,000 clones; around 98.5% were seen once. The rearrangement links TRBV6-6 to TRBJ1-5; perhaps TRBD1 as D (6 bases). The TCR sequence derives from a man aged 25 to 45 in good health. Sequenced input: naive CD4+ T cells sorted from blood. Specified subset: CD45RA+ positively selected. DNA for the CDR3: TGTGCCAGCAGGTGGGCAGGGGAAGATCAGCCCCAGCATTTT. As protein: CASRWAGEDQPQHF.